Shown below are 2 T cell receptor beta chains from a single sample sequenced in a study of cytomegalovirus exposure and HLA in healthy donors. Vbeta (60) and Jbeta (13) primers were used in the PCR. Clones were sequenced by immunoSEQ multiplex PCR, and TCRdb holds only the in-frame ones, with some missing. The sample table includes 150,000 to 250,000 clones. Sequenced material: PBMCs. All receptors come from a boy aged 5-17 years in good health and CMV-seronegative.

The CDR3 coding sequence is TGTGCCAGCAGCTACCCAGGCGGGGCCCGGGGAAAGACCCAGTACTTC. Translating gives CASSYPGGARGKTQYF. The chain is built from TRBV13 and TRBJ2-5, with a tentative D call TRBD2 (6 bases). Per germline, CDR1 PRHDT and CDR2 FYEKMQ (reference sequence). The CDR3 length is 16 residues. The V and J ends lost 4 bases and 6 bases respectively, with 21 bases between them.

The rearrangement joins TRBV27 to TRBJ1-5; 9 bases are a match to TRBD1. The junction had 26 bases not matched to a gene; V was cut back by 2 bases and J by 9 bases. The CDR3 covers 21 residues. Germline V gene data show CDR1 as MNHEY and CDR2 as SMNVEV (reference sequence). The CDR3 loop reads CASSLLIPGDRATGVYMPQHF. The CDR3 bases are TGTGCCAGCAGTTTACTCATCCCTGGGGACAGGGCGACTGGGGTTTATATGCCCCAGCATTTT.